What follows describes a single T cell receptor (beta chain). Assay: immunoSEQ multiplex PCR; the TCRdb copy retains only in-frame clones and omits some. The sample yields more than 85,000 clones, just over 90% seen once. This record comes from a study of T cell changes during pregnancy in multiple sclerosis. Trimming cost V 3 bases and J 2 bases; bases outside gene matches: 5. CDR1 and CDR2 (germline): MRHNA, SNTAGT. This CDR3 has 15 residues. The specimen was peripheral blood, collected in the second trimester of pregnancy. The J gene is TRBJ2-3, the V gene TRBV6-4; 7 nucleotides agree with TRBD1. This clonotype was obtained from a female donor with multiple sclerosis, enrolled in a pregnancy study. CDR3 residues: CASSEGDSPTDTQYF. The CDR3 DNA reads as TGTGCCAGCAGTGAAGGGGACAGCCCCACAGATACGCAGTATTTT.